A selection of T cell receptor beta chains follows, all from one sample in a study of blood T cell repertoires in COVID-19. TCRdb's table, derived via immunoSEQ multiplex PCR, lists solely in-frame clones and lacks some. The sample has some 220,000 clones, about 81% seen once. Sequencing was performed on peripheral blood. All receptors come from an older woman with COVID-19, enrolled during active disease. The CDR3 runs from the conserved cysteine through the conserved F or W. A D gene is named only where the DNA matches it firmly. Part of the rows lack a size; the others show once, few, many or a class for expanded clones.

V: TRBV18; D: .; size: few; J: TRBJ1-3; CDR3: CASSPEQGPRNTIYF; DNA: TGTGCCAGCTCACCAGAACAGGGACCACGAAACACCATATATTTT
V: TRBV24-1; D: TRBD1; size: .; J: TRBJ2-3; CDR3: CATSEGQGFTDTQYF; DNA: TGTGCCACCAGTGAGGGACAGGGATTCACAGATACGCAGTATTTT
V: TRBV10-3; D: .; size: .; J: TRBJ2-7; CDR3: CAISFYGGAYEQYF; DNA: TGTGCCATCAGTTTTTATGGGGGGGCGTACGAGCAGTACTTC
V: TRBV27; D: .; size: .; J: TRBJ2-7; CDR3: CASSLWQKSYEQYF; DNA: TGTGCCAGCAGTTTATGGCAGAAGTCCTACGAGCAGTACTTC
V: TRBV28; D: TRBD1; size: .; J: TRBJ1-1; CDR3: CASSIRKGQGNTEAFF; DNA: TGTGCCAGCAGCATACGGAAGGGACAGGGGAACACTGAAGCTTTCTTT
V: TRBV5-4; D: TRBD2; size: .; J: TRBJ2-7; CDR3: CASSPVGRLAHEQYF; DNA: TGTGCCAGCAGCCCGGTAGGGAGACTAGCCCACGAGCAGTACTTC
V: TRBV10-1; D: .; size: .; J: TRBJ2-3; CDR3: CASSEKLSTDTQYF; DNA: TGCGCCAGCAGTGAGAAACTAAGCACAGATACGCAGTATTTT
V: TRBV5-1; D: TRBD2; size: .; J: TRBJ2-2; CDR3: CASSQGERGNTGELFF; DNA: TGCGCCAGCAGCCAGGGCGAGCGGGGTAACACCGGGGAGCTGTTTTTT
V: TRBV24-1; D: .; size: .; J: TRBJ1-2; CDR3: CATSRGSGYTF; DNA: TGTGCCACCTCCAGGGGCTCTGGCTACACCTTC
V: TRBV21-1; D: .; size: .; J: TRBJ1-5; CDR3: CASSKEVGDGNQPQHF; DNA: .
V: TRBV2; D: .; size: .; J: TRBJ1-6; CDR3: CASSVGRDNSPLHF; DNA: TGTGCCAGCAGTGTGGGGAGAGATAATTCACCCCTCCACTTT